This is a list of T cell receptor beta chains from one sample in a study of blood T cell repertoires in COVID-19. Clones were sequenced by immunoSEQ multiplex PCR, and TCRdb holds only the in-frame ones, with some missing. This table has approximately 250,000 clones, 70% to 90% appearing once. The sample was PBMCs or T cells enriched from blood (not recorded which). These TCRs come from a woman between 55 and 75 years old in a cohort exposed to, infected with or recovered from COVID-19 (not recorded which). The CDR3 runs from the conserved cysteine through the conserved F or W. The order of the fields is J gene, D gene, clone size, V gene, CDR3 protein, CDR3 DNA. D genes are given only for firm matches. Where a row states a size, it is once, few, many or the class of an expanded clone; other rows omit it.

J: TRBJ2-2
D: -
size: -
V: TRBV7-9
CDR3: CASSPGTFTGELFF
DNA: TGTGCCAGCAGCCCCGGGACTTTCACCGGGGAGCTGTTTTTT

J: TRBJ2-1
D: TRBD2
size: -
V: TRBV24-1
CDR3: CATSALAGDARQFF
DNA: TGTGCCACCAGTGCTTTAGCGGGAGACGCGCGGCAGTTCTTC

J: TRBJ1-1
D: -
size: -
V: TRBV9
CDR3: CASSVVGGTTEAFF
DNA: TGTGCCAGCAGCGTAGTGGGGGGGACTACTGAAGCTTTCTTT

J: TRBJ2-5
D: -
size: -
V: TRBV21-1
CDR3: CASNWNHANHPLRLAGVQETQYF
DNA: TGTGCCAGCAATTGGAACCACGCCAACCACCCCCTCAGACTAGCGGGAGTCCAAGAGACCCAGTACTTC

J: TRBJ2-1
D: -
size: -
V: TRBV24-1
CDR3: CATSDSTSRPTSYNEQFF
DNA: TGTGCCACCAGTGATTCAACTAGCCGTCCTACCTCCTACAATGAGCAGTTCTTC

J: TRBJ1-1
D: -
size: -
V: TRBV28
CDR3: CASSPAGADREAFF
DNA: TGTGCCAGCAGTCCGGCGGGAGCAGACAGAGAAGCTTTCTTT

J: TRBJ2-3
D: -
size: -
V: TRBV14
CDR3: CASSQAGADTQYF
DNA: TGTGCCAGCAGCCAAGCAGGGGCAGATACGCAGTATTTT

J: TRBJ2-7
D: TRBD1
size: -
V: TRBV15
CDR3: CATSRDWPQGQGETYEQYF
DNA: TGTGCCACCAGCAGAGATTGGCCCCAAGGGCAGGGGGAAACCTACGAGCAGTACTTC

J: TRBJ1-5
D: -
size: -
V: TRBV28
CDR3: CASSLGPSLSNQPQHF
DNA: TGTGCCAGCAGTTTAGGGCCCTCCCTTAGCAATCAGCCCCAGCATTTT

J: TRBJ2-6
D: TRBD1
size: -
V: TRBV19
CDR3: CASSIRQGSGANVLTF
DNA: TGTGCCAGTAGTATTAGACAGGGTTCTGGGGCCAACGTCCTGACTTTC

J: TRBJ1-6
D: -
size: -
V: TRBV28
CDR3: CASSLANSPLHF
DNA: TGTGCCAGCAGTTTAGCGAATTCACCCCTCCACTTT

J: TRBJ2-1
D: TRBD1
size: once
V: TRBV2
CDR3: CASSVQGDSYNEQFF
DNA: TGTGCCAGCAGTGTTCAGGGGGACTCCTACAATGAGCAGTTCTTC

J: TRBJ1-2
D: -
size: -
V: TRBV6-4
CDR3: CASSDDRGGGYTF
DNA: TGTGCCAGCAGTGACGATCGCGGAGGTGGCTACACCTTC

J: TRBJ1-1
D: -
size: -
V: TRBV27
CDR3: CASSLSAGADTEAFF
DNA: TGTGCCAGCAGTTTGTCCGCAGGGGCTGACACTGAAGCTTTCTTT

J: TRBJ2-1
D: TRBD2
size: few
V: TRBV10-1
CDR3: CASSLTGTSAEQFF
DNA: TGCGCCAGCAGTTTGACCGGGACTAGCGCCGAGCAGTTCTTC

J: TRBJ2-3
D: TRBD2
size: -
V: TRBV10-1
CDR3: CASSESVTSGTSTDTQYF
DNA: TGCGCCAGCAGTGAGTCAGTGACTAGCGGGACTAGCACAGATACGCAGTATTTT

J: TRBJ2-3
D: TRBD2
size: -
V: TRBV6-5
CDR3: CASRDREGLADTQYF
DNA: TGTGCCAGCAGGGATCGGGAGGGCCTCGCAGATACGCAGTATTTT

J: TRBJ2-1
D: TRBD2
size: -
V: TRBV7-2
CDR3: CASSLDGLAGILSYNEQFF
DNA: TGTGCCAGCAGCTTAGACGGGCTAGCGGGGATACTGTCCTACAATGAGCAGTTCTTC

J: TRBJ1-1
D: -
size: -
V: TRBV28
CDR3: CAGGNGQGITEAFF
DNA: TGTGCCGGGGGGAATGGTCAGGGAATAACTGAAGCTTTCTTT

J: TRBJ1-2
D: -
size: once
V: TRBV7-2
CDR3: CASSLAGGLGHGYTF
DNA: TGTGCCAGCAGCTTAGCTGGGGGCTTGGGGCACGGCTACACCTTC

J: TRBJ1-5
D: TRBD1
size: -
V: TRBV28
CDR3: CASSLTGEDQPQHF
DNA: TGTGCCAGCAGTTTGACAGGGGAGGATCAGCCCCAGCATTTT

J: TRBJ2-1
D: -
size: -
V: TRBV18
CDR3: CASSPLRGGQNNEQFF
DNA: TGTGCCAGCTCACCACTGAGGGGGGGACAAAACAATGAGCAGTTCTTC

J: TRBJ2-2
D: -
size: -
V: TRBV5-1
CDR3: CASRYGPGELFF
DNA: TGCGCCAGCAGGTATGGGCCCGGGGAGCTGTTTTTT

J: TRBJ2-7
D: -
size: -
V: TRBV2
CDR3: CASTRTATYEQYF
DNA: TGTGCCAGCACTAGGACAGCAACCTACGAGCAGTACTTC

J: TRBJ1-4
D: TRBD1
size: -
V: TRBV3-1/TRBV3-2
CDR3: CASSQIRGRREKLFF
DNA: TGTGCCAGCAGCCAAATCAGGGGGCGAAGGGAAAAACTGTTTTTT

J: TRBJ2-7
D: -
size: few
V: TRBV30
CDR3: CAWRRTSSYEQYF
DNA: TGTGCCTGGAGACGTACTAGCTCCTACGAGCAGTACTTC

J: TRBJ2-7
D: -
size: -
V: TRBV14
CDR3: CASSQDIAAYEQYF
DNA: TGTGCCAGCAGCCAAGACATAGCGGCCTACGAGCAGTACTTC

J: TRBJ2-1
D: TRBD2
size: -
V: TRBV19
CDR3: CASTPGTSGYNEQFF
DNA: TGTGCCAGTACCCCAGGGACTAGCGGTTACAATGAGCAGTTCTTC

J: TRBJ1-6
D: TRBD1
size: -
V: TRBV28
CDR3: CASHMQDRGNSPLHF
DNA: TGTGCCAGCCATATGCAGGACAGGGGGAATTCACCCCTCCACTTT

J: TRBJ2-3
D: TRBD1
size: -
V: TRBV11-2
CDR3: CASSLGGWATGEVDTQYF
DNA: TGTGCCAGCAGCTTAGGTGGCTGGGCGACAGGGGAGGTAGATACGCAGTATTTT

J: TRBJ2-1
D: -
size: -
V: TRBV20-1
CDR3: CSARDGDEQFF
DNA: TGCAGTGCTAGAGACGGGGATGAGCAGTTCTTC

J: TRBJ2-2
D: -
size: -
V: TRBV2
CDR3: CASNRESGELFF
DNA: TGTGCCAGCAATCGGGAGTCTGGGGAGCTGTTTTTT

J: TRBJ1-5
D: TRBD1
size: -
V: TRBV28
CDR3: CASSEDRVRLQPQHF
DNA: TGTGCCAGCAGCGAGGACAGGGTGAGACTTCAGCCCCAGCATTTT

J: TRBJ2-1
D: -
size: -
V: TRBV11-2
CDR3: CASRSVSVNNEQFF
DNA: TGTGCCAGCAGGTCGGTGAGCGTCAACAATGAGCAGTTCTTC

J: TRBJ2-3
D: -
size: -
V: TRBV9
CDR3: CASSVAVSTDTQYF
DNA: TGTGCCAGCAGCGTAGCTGTCAGCACAGATACGCAGTATTTT

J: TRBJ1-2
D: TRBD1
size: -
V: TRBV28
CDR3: CASSLVRDRGSGYTF
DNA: TGTGCCAGCAGTTTAGTTCGGGACAGGGGGTCTGGGTACACCTTC

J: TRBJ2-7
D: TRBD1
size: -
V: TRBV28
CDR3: CASSSTLYGQGNSYEQYF
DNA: TGTGCCAGCAGCTCTACGCTGTATGGACAGGGCAACTCCTACGAGCAGTACTTC

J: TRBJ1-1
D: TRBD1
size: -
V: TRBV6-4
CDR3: CASSSRGPSTEAFF
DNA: TGTGCCAGCAGTAGCAGGGGGCCAAGCACTGAAGCTTTCTTT

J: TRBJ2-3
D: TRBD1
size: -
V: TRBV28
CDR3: CASSPGTAQYF
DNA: TGTGCCAGCAGTCCCGGGACAGCGCAGTATTTT

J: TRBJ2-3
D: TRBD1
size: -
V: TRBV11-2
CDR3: CASSWTGTDTQYF
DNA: TGTGCCAGCAGCTGGACAGGGACAGATACGCAGTATTTT

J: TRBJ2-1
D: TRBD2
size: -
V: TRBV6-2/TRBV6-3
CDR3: CASSVLGRKERNEQFF
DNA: TGTGCCAGCAGTGTCCTCGGGAGGAAGGAGAGGAATGAGCAGTTCTTC

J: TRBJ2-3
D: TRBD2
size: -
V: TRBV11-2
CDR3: CASSLEMSGRASTDTQYF
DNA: TGTGCCAGCAGCTTAGAGATGAGCGGGAGGGCCAGTACAGATACGCAGTATTTT

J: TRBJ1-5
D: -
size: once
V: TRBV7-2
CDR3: CASSASSNQPQHF
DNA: TGTGCCAGCAGCGCCAGTAGCAATCAGCCCCAGCATTTT

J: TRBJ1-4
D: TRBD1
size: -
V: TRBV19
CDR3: CASSTPGTGVEKLFF
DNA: TGTGCCAGTAGTACCCCCGGGACAGGGGTGGAAAAACTGTTTTTT

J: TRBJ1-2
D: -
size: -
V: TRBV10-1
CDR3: CASSEWGQKTNYGYTF
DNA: TGCGCCAGCAGTGAGTGGGGGCAGAAGACTAACTATGGCTACACCTTC

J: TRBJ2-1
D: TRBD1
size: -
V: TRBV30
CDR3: CAWSFRGINEQFF
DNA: TGTGCCTGGAGTTTCAGGGGGATCAATGAGCAGTTCTTC

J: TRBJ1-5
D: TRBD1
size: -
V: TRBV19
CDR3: CASSSTGSNQPQHF
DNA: TGTGCCAGTAGCTCGACAGGGAGCAATCAGCCCCAGCATTTT

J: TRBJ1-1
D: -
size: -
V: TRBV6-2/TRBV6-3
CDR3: CASSLQGSNTEAFF
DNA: TGTGCCAGCAGCTTACAGGGTTCTAACACTGAAGCTTTCTTT

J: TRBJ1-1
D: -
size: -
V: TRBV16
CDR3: CASSYSPPNTEAFF
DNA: TGTGCCAGCAGTTACAGTCCCCCGAACACTGAAGCTTTCTTT

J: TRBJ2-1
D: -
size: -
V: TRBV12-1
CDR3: CASSKATDSYNEQFF
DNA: TGTGCCAGCAGCAAAGCGACAGACTCCTACAATGAGCAGTTCTTC

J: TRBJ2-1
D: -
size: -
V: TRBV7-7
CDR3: CASSLALWELGDNEQFF
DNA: TGTGCTAGCAGCTTAGCGTTGTGGGAGCTAGGAGACAATGAGCAGTTCTTC

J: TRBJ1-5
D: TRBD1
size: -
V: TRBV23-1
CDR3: CASSTIKGAGNQPQHF
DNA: TGCGCCAGCAGCACCATTAAGGGGGCAGGTAATCAGCCCCAGCATTTT

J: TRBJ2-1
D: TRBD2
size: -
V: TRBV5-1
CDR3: CASSASGRDNEQFF
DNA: TGCGCCAGCAGCGCTAGCGGGAGGGACAATGAGCAGTTCTTC

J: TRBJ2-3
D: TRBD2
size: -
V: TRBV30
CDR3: CAWSPRRTSGSVDTQYF
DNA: TGTGCCTGGAGTCCTAGGCGGACTAGCGGGAGTGTAGATACGCAGTATTTT

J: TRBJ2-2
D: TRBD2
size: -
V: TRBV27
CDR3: CASSLSGTSGRANTGELFF
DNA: TGTGCCAGCAGTTTATCGGGTACTAGCGGGAGGGCCAACACCGGGGAGCTGTTTTTT